This is a list of T cell receptor beta chains from one sample in a study of blood T cells in healthy people across ages. MiXCR, run by TCRdb on the 5' RACE reads, gives a single entry per CDR3 protein. The sample lists 1.5 million to 2 million distinct CDR3 sequences, approximately 30% occurring once. Sequenced sample: blood. The receptors derive from a woman aged 25 to 39 in good health. The CDR3 runs from the conserved cysteine through the conserved F or W. The order of the fields is D gene, J gene, V gene, clone size, CDR3 DNA, CDR3 protein. A D gene is named only where the DNA matches it firmly. Rows may omit the clone size; those that give it use once, few, many or a size class.

>TRBD1|TRBJ2-7|TRBV5-1|few
TGCGCCAGCAGCTTGGGCTTCACGGGACAGAACTACGAGCAGTACTTC
CASSLGFTGQNYEQYF
>-|TRBJ2-3|TRBV12-3/TRBV12-4|-
TGTGCCAGCAGCCACGGGACTTTCCTCACAGATACGCAGTATTTT
CASSHGTFLTDTQYF
>TRBD1|TRBJ2-7|TRBV20-1|-
TGCAGTGCTAGAGAAGGGACAGCATCCTACGAGCAGTACTTC
CSAREGTASYEQYF
>TRBD1|TRBJ2-3|TRBV2|-
TGTGCCAGCAGTGGCACAGGGGCCTTAGATACGCAGTATTTT
CASSGTGALDTQYF
>-|TRBJ2-6|TRBV19|few
TGTGCCAGTAGTATGTCAGCTTCTGGGGCCAACGTCCTGACTTTC
CASSMSASGANVLTF
>-|TRBJ1-2|TRBV21-1|few
TGTGCCAGCAGCAAGTGGAGAGGAAGCTCTAACTATGGCTACACCTTC
CASSKWRGSSNYGYTF
>-|TRBJ2-3|TRBV5-1|-
TGCGCCAGCAGCACCAGCGGTATTATGCCAGATACGCAGTATTTT
CASSTSGIMPDTQYF
>-|TRBJ1-1|TRBV3-1|-
TGTGCCAGCACCGAGATACAGGGCACTGAAGCTTTCTTT
CASTEIQGTEAFF
>-|TRBJ1-5|TRBV7-2|many
TGTGCCAGCAGCTCGACTGGCCTTAGCAATCAGCCCCAGCATTTT
CASSSTGLSNQPQHF
>-|TRBJ2-6|TRBV27|-
TGTGCCAGCAGTTTTTCCCACTCTGGGGCCAACGTCCTGACTTTC
CASSFSHSGANVLTF
>TRBD1|TRBJ1-2|TRBV11-2|-
TGTGCCAGCAGCTCCTTACAGGGGAGGTTAAGTGACTATGGCTACACCTTC
CASSSLQGRLSDYGYTF
>-|TRBJ1-4|TRBV20-1|-
TGCAGTGCTAGAGAACTTCGACAGGCCGAAAAACTGTTTTTT
CSARELRQAEKLFF
>TRBD2|TRBJ2-7|TRBV5-6|-
TGTGCCAGCAGCACGGGGACTACAAATTACGAGCAGTACTTC
CASSTGTTNYEQYF
>-|TRBJ1-1|TRBV30|-
TGTGCCTGGAGCTTGGGTTTCGTCGCTGAAGCTTTCTTT
CAWSLGFVAEAFF
>TRBD1|TRBJ1-2|TRBV20-1|many
TGCAGTGCTAGAGATACCCCGGGACAGGGGTACTATGGCTACACCTTC
CSARDTPGQGYYGYTF
>-|TRBJ2-2|TRBV7-2|few
TGCGCCAGCAGCTCCAGGGGTGGTTACACCGGGGAGCTGTTTTTT
CASSSRGGYTGELFF
>-|TRBJ1-1|TRBV29-1|many
TGCAGCGTTGATGGTACAGACACTGAAGCTTTCTTT
CSVDGTDTEAFF
>TRBD1|TRBJ1-5|TRBV2|-
TGTGCCAGCAGTGCACGCCAGGGGGGTGCTCAGCCCCAGCATTTT
CASSARQGGAQPQHF
>TRBD1|TRBJ1-5|TRBV6-4|few
TGTGCCAACCGGACAGGGGAGGGGAGTCAGCCCCAGCATTTT
CANRTGEGSQPQHF
>-|TRBJ1-2|TRBV7-2|-
TGTGCCAGCAGCTTCTCCCTCGGACAGCAGAACTATGGCTACACCTTC
CASSFSLGQQNYGYTF
>-|TRBJ2-7|TRBV20-1|few
TGCAGTGCTAGAGGGTTGCCCCCTTCTAGCCCGGAGCAGTACTTC
CSARGLPPSSPEQYF
>TRBD2|TRBJ2-7|TRBV4-3|many
TGCGCCAGCAGCCAAGGTGTGGGACTAGACACCCACGAGCAGTACTTC
CASSQGVGLDTHEQYF
>-|TRBJ2-5|TRBV18|-
TGTGCCAGCTCATTCGACGACAATGAGCAGTACTTC
CASSFDDNEQYF
>-|TRBJ1-1|TRBV19|-
TGTGCCAGTAGTCACAGCCAGGGGGAAGCTTTCTTT
CASSHSQGEAFF
>TRBD1|TRBJ1-4|TRBV7-9|few
TGTGCCAGCAGCCCCAAGACAGGGGAATATGAAAAACTGTTTTTT
CASSPKTGEYEKLFF
>-|TRBJ2-1|TRBV5-1|-
TGCGCCAGCAGCGGAGGAGAGGGTCAGGATGAGCAGTTCTTC
CASSGGEGQDEQFF
>-|TRBJ1-5|TRBV12-3/TRBV12-4|-
TGTGCCAGCAGTCCGCTTACGTTCGGGTCCCGGCCCCAGCATTTT
CASSPLTFGSRPQHF
>-|TRBJ1-2|TRBV5-1|many
TGCGCCAGCAAATCGGGATTCTCGGAATACTATGGCTACACCTTC
CASKSGFSEYYGYTF
>TRBD1|TRBJ2-7|TRBV28|-
TGTGCCAGCAGTTTACCGATTGGACAGGGCTACTACGAGCAGTACTTC
CASSLPIGQGYYEQYF
>-|TRBJ2-1|TRBV7-2|-
TGTGCCAGCACCCGCCAGCCATCAGCATACGAGCAGTTCTTC
CASTRQPSAYEQFF
>-|TRBJ1-6|TRBV13|few
TGTGCCAGCAGCTCGGCACAGGGTAATTCACCCCTCCACTTT
CASSSAQGNSPLHF
>TRBD1|TRBJ2-1|TRBV13|-
TGTGCCAGCAGTTCAAGGGGGCATGAGCAGTTCTTC
CASSSRGHEQFF
>-|TRBJ2-2|TRBV7-2|-
TGTGCCAGCAGCTTGCTGCAGGCCCCTCGAGGGGAGCTGTTTTTT
CASSLLQAPRGELFF
>-|TRBJ1-5|TRBV5-1|-
TGCGCCAGCAGGGCAGGCGAACAATCTAATCAGCCCCAGCATTTT
CASRAGEQSNQPQHF
>-|TRBJ2-5|TRBV13|-
TGTGCCAGCAGCAACGGACTTGACGGGACCCAGTACTTC
CASSNGLDGTQYF
>-|TRBJ1-2|TRBV9|-
TGTGCCAGCAGCGTAGGGGACGGTGGCTACACCTTC
CASSVGDGGYTF
>-|TRBJ1-5|TRBV18|-
TGTGCCAGCTCACCCGCAGAAAGACAGCCCCAGCATTTT
CASSPAERQPQHF
>TRBD2|TRBJ2-7|TRBV3-1|few
TGTGCCAGCAGCCCCCGGGGACTAGCCTATTACGAGCAGTACTTC
CASSPRGLAYYEQYF
>-|TRBJ1-5|TRBV20-1|few
TGCAGTGCTAGAAGACAGGATCGGTTGAATTATCAGCCCCAGCATTTT
CSARRQDRLNYQPQHF
>-|TRBJ1-1|TRBV12-3/TRBV12-4|-
TGTGCCAGCACCCAGTCTGGGAACACTGAAGCTTTCTTT
CASTQSGNTEAFF
>-|TRBJ2-3|TRBV12-5|few
TGTGCTAGTGGTATAGGACAGTACACAGATACGCAGTATTTT
CASGIGQYTDTQYF
>-|TRBJ1-5|TRBV2|-
TGTGCCAGCAGTGAACTCTCGGCGGGGCAGGGGCCCCAGCATTTT
CASSELSAGQGPQHF
>-|TRBJ2-6|TRBV24-1|many
TGTGCCACCAGTCCAGGACTATCTGGGGCCAACGTCCTGACTTTC
CATSPGLSGANVLTF
>-|TRBJ2-1|TRBV20-1|-
TGCAGTGCTAGAGATCCTCGCAGGGTTATTTGCAATGAGCAGTTCTTC
CSARDPRRVICNEQFF
>TRBD2|TRBJ2-3|TRBV20-1|-
TGCAGTGCTAGAGTAGGGCTAGCGGGCCCTAGCACAGATACGCAGTATTTT
CSARVGLAGPSTDTQYF
>TRBD2|TRBJ2-4|TRBV29-1|many
TGCAGCGTTGAACTCTGGGGCGGCGGGAGGAAAAACATTCAGTACTTC
CSVELWGGGRKNIQYF
>TRBD2|TRBJ2-1|TRBV12-3/TRBV12-4|-
TGTGCCAGCAGTTCTTCCCCGGGACTAGCGGGGCTGAACAATGAGCAGTTCTTC
CASSSSPGLAGLNNEQFF
>TRBD2|TRBJ2-1|TRBV4-3|-
TGCGCCAGCAGCCAAGTGGGGGGAGGGACTAGCGATGAGCAGTTCTTC
CASSQVGGGTSDEQFF
>-|TRBJ1-1|TRBV20-1|-
TGCAGTGCTAGAGCCTATTCCTACACTGAAGCTTTCTTT
CSARAYSYTEAFF
>TRBD2|TRBJ2-3|TRBV12-5|-
TGTGCTAGTGGTTCATCACTAGCGGGGGCTCCCACAGATACGCAGTATTTT
CASGSSLAGAPTDTQYF
>TRBD1|TRBJ1-2|TRBV6-2/TRBV6-3|-
TGTGCCAGCAGCTACGCCCGGACAGGGCAAGTGGGCTACACCTTC
CASSYARTGQVGYTF
>-|TRBJ2-7|TRBV7-2|-
TGTGCCAGCAACCGCGGAGGCTTCCCGTACGAGCAGTACTTC
CASNRGGFPYEQYF